The sequence of this T cell receptor (beta chain) was determined in a study of T cell repertoires in cytomegalovirus infection. Germline values: CDR1 SGHAT, CDR2 FQNNGV. This CDR3 region has 16 residues. Trimming removed 4 bases from V and 9 bases from J, with 22 bases in between. This clonotype was detected a few times. Antigen specificity is unknown. TCRdb recomputed calls from the reads with MiXCR, one row per CDR3 protein. The sample has hundreds of thousands of distinct CDR3 sequences, around 32% seen once. This sequence joins TRBV11-2 and TRBJ2-1, with D tentatively TRBD1 (6 bases). The sequencing here drew on cultured CD8+ T cells from PBMCs, taken from culture after CMV antigen stimulation. The TCR comes from a human donor in good health (CMV status not recorded). Some clones in this sample may be carry-over from other donors' samples. CDR3 in amino acids: CASSSLETKQGAEQFF. For the CDR3, the DNA is TGTGCCAGCAGCTCCCTAGAAACTAAACAGGGCGCTGAGCAGTTCTTC.